One and the same sample provided the 11 T cell receptor beta chains below, sequenced in a study of T cell responses to AZD1222 COVID-19 vaccine. Generated by immunoSEQ multiplex PCR, the TCRdb table keeps only in-frame clones and is missing some. Among more than 110,000 clones listed, about 91% were seen once. Source: peripheral blood, taken 28 days after the second AZD1222 dose. The source is an adult who received the AZD1222 COVID-19 vaccine.

The rearrangement uses TRBV19 and TRBJ1-5; TRBD1 matches 8 bases. The junction had 9 bases not matched to a gene; V was cut back by 5 bases and J by 6 bases. Germline V gene sequence: CDR1 LNHDA, CDR2 SQIVND (reference sequence). This CDR3 has 15 residues. The CDR3 here is CASSVTGGWGQPQHF. CDR3 nucleotide sequence: TGTGCCAGTAGTGTAACAGGGGGTTGGGGTCAGCCCCAGCATTTT.

This rearrangement joins TRBV7-3 to TRBJ2-1; tentatively, D is TRBD1 (6 bases). Germline V gene data show CDR1 as SGHTA and CDR2 as FQGTGA. With 4 bases removed from V and 8 bases from J, the gap between germline ends came to 12 bases. The CDR3 totals 13 residues. The CDR3 DNA follows: TGTGCCAGCAGCTGGCAGGGGTTCGATGAGCAGTTCTTC. As protein: CASSWQGFDEQFF. Full variable domain (outside the CDR3, taken from reference TRBV7-3 and TRBJ2-1): GAGVSQTPSNKVTEKGKYVELRCDPISGHTALYWYRQSLGQGPEFLIYFQGTGAADDSGLPNDRFFAVRPEGSVSTLKIQRTERGDSAVYLCASSWQGFDEQFFGPGTRLTVL.

DNA of the CDR3: TGTGCCAGCAGTCAGGGGCTCGAAGCTTTCTTT. This translates into CASSQGLEAFF. V and J are TRBV6-2 or TRBV6-3 and TRBJ1-1; a weak D match, TRBD1 (6 bases). V was trimmed by 5 bases and J by 8 bases, leaving 9 bases between them. CDR1 MNHEY and CDR2 SVGEGT come from the germline V gene. The CDR3 spans 11 residues.

The V and J genes are TRBV4-1 and TRBJ2-7, with a tentative D call TRBD2 (5 bases). Between the trimmed V and J ends, which lost 0 bases and 5 bases, there was a span of 14 bases. Germline V gene data show CDR1 as MGHRA and CDR2 as YSYEKL. The CDR3 consists of 15 residues. The CDR3 is CASSQENERDHEQYF. The CDR3, as DNA: TGCGCCAGCAGCCAAGAAAATGAGAGGGATCACGAGCAGTACTTC.

The chain recombines TRBV7-9 with TRBJ2-7; D perhaps matches TRBD2 (6 bases). Trimming took off 5 bases at V and 5 bases at J, with 16 bases between the two ends. Germline assignment: CDR1 SEHNR and CDR2 FQNEAQ (reference sequence). The CDR3 is made up of 14 amino acids. The CDR3 region has the DNA TGTGCCAGCAGCCCCCCTGGGGCGGGGCACGAGCAGTACTTC. Protein sequence: CASSPPGAGHEQYF.

This chain links TRBV25-1 with TRBJ2-2, with 9 bases identical to TRBD1. V was clipped by 6 bases and J by 1 base; unmatched bases: 0. Germline CDR1 is MGHDK and CDR2 is SYGVNS. The CDR3 covers 14 residues. The CDR3 here is CASRGQGNTGELFF. As DNA, the CDR3 is TGTGCCAGCAGGGGACAGGGGAACACCGGGGAGCTGTTTTTT.

With respect to this clone: This sample also contains other DNA sequences that code for the same CDR3. The chain is built from TRBV28 and TRBJ1-5; D gene uncertain. The ends were cut back, 2 bases at V and 5 bases at J, with 4 bases in the middle. There are 12 residues in the CDR3. Looked up from germline, CDR1 is MDHEN and CDR2 is SYDVKM. CDR3 in DNA: TGTGCCAGCAGTTTAGGGTATCAGCCCCAGCATTTT. This translates into CASSLGYQPQHF. The whole variable domain, filled in from reference TRBV28 and TRBJ1-5, reads DVKVTQSSRYLVKRTGEKVFLECVQDMDHENMFWYRQDPGLGLRLIYFSYDVKMKEKGDIPEGYSVSREKKERFSLILESASTNQTSMYLCASSLGYQPQHFGDGTRLSIL.

The chain combines TRBV2 with TRBJ2-5; D ambiguous. Trimming cost V 6 bases and J 2 bases, with 13 bases left between them. Germline CDR1 reads SNHLY; CDR2 reads FYNNEI. CDR3 length: 14 amino acids. CDR3 DNA sequence: TGTGCCAGCAGCCGACGGGCCCTACAAGAGACCCAGTACTTC. Translated, it gives CASSRRALQETQYF.

This chain uses TRBV12-3 or TRBV12-4 with TRBJ1-1; D is uncertain. V lost 1 base and J 6 bases, leaving 9 bases between the germline ends. The CDR3 spans 13 residues. Here the CDR3 DNA reads TGTGCCAGCAGTTTAGAACTGGACGCTGAAGCTTTCTTT. This translates into CASSLELDAEAFF.

V is TRBV7-9 and J is TRBJ1-1; D unresolved. Germline V gene sequence: CDR1 SEHNR, CDR2 FQNEAQ (reference sequence). The CDR3 length is 13 residues. The V gene lost 8 bases and the J gene lost 1 base, with 11 bases spanning the gap. The CDR3: CASRTTENTEAFF. CDR3 DNA sequence: TGTGCCAGCCGGACCACAGAGAACACTGAAGCTTTCTTT.

V gene TRBV6-5 combines with J gene TRBJ1-5; D unresolved. V lost 6 bases and J 4 bases, leaving 16 bases between the germline ends. Germline V gene sequence: CDR1 MNHEY, CDR2 SVGAGI. The CDR3 runs to 15 residues. The CDR3 region has the DNA TGTGCCAGCAGAACTTTTGGACGGGGAAATCAGCCCCAGCATTTT. Translated: CASRTFGRGNQPQHF.